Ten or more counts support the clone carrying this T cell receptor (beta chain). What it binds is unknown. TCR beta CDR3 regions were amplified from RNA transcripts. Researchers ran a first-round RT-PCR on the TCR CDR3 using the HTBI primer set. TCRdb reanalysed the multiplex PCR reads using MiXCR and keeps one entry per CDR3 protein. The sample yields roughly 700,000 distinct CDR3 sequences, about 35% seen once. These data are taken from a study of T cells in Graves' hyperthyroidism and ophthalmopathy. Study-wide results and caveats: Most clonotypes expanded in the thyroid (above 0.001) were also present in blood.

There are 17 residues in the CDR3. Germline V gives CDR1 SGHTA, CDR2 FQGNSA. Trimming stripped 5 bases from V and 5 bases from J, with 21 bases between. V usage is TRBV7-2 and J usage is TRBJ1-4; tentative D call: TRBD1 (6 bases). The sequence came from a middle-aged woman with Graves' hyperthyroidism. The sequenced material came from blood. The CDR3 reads CASSRSVGGPSNEKLFF. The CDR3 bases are TGTGCCAGCAGCCGTAGCGTAGGGGGGCCTTCCAATGAAAAACTGTTTTTT.